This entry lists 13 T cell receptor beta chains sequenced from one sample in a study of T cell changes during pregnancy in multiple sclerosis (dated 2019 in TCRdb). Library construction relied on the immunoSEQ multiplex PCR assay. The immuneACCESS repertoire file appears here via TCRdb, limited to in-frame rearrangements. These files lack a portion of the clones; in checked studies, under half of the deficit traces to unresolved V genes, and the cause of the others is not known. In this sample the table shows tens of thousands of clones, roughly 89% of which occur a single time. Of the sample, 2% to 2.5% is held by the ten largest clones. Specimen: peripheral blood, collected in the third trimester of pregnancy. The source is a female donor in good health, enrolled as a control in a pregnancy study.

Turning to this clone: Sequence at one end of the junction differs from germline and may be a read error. DNA of the CDR3: TGCGCCAGCGGAGGACTAGCGGGAGGGCAAGGGACCCAGTACTTC. Protein product: CASGGLAGGQGTQYF. The V call is TRBV10-2, the J call TRBJ2-5, with TRBD2 matching 15 bases. From germline, CDR1 is WSHSY and CDR2 SAAADI. The length of the CDR3 is 15 residues.

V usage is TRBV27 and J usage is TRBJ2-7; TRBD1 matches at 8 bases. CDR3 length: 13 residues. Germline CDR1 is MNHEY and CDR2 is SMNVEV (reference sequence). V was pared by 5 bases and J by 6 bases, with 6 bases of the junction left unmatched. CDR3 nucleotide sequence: TGTGCCAGCAGTCAGGGGGCCCGCGTCGAGCAGTACTTC. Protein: CASSQGARVEQYF.

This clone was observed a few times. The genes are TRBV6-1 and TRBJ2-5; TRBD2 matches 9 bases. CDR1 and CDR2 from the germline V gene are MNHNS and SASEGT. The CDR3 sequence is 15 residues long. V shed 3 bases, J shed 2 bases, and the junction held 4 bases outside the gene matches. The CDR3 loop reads CASSDLAGEQETQYF. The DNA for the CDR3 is TGTGCCAGCAGTGACTTAGCGGGAGAGCAAGAGACCCAGTACTTC.

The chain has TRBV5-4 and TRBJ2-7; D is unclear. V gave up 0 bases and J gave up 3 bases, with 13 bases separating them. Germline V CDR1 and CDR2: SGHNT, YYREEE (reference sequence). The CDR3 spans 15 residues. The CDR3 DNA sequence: TGTGCCAGCAGCTTGGGGGTGGGTAGAGGCTACGAGCAGTACTTC. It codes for CASSLGVGRGYEQYF. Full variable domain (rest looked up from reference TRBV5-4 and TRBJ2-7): ETGVTQSPTHLIKTRGQQVTLRCSSQSGHNTVSWYQQALGQGPQFIFQYYREEENGRGNFPPRFSGLQFPNYSSELNVNALELDDSALYLCASSLGVGRGYEQYFGPGTRLTVT.

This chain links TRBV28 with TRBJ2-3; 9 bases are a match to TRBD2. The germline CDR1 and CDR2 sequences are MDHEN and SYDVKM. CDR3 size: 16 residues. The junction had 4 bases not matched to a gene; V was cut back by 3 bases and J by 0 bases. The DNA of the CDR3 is TGTGCCAGCAGTTTGGGACTAGCCCTAAGCACAGATACGCAGTATTTT. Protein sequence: CASSLGLALSTDTQYF.

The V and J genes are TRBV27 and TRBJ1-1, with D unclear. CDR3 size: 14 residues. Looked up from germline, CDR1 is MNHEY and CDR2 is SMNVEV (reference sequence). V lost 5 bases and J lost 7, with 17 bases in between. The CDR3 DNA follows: TGTGCCAGCAGTCAACCAGGTTTCGGGGTTGAAGCTTTCTTT. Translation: CASSQPGFGVEAFF.

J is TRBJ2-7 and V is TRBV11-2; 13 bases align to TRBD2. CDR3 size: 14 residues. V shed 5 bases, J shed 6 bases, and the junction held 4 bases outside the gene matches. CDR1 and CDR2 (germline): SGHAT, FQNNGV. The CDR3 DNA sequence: TGTGCCAGCAGCCGCGGACTAGCGGGAGCCGAGCAGTACTTC. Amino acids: CASSRGLAGAEQYF.

The CDR3 sequence is CASGPGGAFF. The CDR3 DNA is TGTGCCAGCGGGCCTGGTGGAGCTTTCTTT. The gene calls are TRBV28 and TRBJ1-1; D is ambiguous. The CDR3 is 10 residues long. Trimming removed 8 bases at V and 10 bases at J, with 11 bases between. CDR1 and CDR2 from the germline V gene are MDHEN and SYDVKM. The variable domain in full, completed from reference TRBV28 and TRBJ1-1, reads DVKVTQSSRYLVKRTGEKVFLECVQDMDHENMFWYRQDPGLGLRLIYFSYDVKMKEKGDIPEGYSVSREKKERFSLILESASTNQTSMYLCASGPGGAFFGQGTRLTVV.

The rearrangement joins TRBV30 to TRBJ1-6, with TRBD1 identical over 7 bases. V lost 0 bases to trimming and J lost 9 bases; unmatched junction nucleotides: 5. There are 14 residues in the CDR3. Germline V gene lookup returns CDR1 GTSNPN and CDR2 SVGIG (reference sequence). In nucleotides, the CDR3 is TGTGCCTGGAGTGTGAACAGGGGAGGTTCACCCCTCCACTTT. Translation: CAWSVNRGGSPLHF.

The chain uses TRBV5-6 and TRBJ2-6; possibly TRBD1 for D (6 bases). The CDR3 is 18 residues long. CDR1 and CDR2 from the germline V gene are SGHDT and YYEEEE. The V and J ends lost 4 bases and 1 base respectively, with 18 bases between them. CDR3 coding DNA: TGTGCCAGCAGCGGGGGTTTCAGGGGTAGATCTGGGGCCAACGTCCTGACTTTC. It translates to CASSGGFRGRSGANVLTF.

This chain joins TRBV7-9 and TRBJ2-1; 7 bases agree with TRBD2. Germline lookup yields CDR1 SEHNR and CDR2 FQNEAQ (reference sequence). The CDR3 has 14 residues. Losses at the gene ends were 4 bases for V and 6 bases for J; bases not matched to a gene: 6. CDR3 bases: TGTGCCAGCAGCTCTTTAATAGCGGGCAATGAGCAGTTCTTC. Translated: CASSSLIAGNEQFF.

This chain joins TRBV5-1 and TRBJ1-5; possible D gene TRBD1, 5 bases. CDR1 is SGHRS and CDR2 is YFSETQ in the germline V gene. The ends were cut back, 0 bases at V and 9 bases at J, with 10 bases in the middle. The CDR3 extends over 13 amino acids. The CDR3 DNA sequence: TGCGCCAGCAGCTTGGAGGGGTCTACGCCCCAGCATTTT. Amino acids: CASSLEGSTPQHF.

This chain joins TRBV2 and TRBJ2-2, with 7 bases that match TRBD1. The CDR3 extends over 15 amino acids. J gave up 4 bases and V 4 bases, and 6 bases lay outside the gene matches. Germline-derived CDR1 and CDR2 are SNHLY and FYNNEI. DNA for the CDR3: TGTGCCAGCAGTGTGGAACAGGGGCTCACCGGGGAGCTGTTTTTT. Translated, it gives CASSVEQGLTGELFF.